The present entry profiles one T cell receptor beta chain with its context. Its cognate antigen is unknown. These data originate in a study of cytomegalovirus exposure and HLA in healthy donors. Points from the study as a whole: Later on, a genetic analysis was performed. It linked a missense variant in DCLRE1C with V- and J-gene trimming of TCR beta.

The primer mix had 60 Vbeta and 13 Jbeta primers. Here immunoSEQ multiplex PCR was the method, and the copy in TCRdb shows in-frame clones only, minus some. Of around 170,000 clones listed, over 75% are singletons. This TCR derives from a man aged 45-60 years in good health and CMV-seronegative. The sample consisted of PBMCs.

In DNA, the CDR3 is TGTGCCAGCAGCTTACGAGGGAGGGAGACCCAGTACTTC. The encoded protein is CASSLRGRETQYF. The chain is built from TRBV7-6 and TRBJ2-5; D possibly corresponds to TRBD2 (6 bases). The CDR3 runs to 13 residues. CDR1 and CDR2 from the germline V gene are SGHVS and FNYEAQ. The V gene lost 2 bases and the J gene lost 5 bases, with 9 bases spanning the gap. The variable domain in full, completed from reference TRBV7-6 and TRBJ2-5, reads GAGVSQSPRYKVTKRGQDVALRCDPISGHVSLYWYRQALGQGPEFLTYFNYEAQQDKSGLPNDRFSAERPEGSISTLTIQRTEQRDSAMYRCASSLRGRETQYFGPGTRLLVL.